This TCR beta chain was recorded in a study of tumor-infiltrating lymphocytes in primary liver carcinoma. Study overall: The tumors ranged from 4.2 to 10 cm across and fell within stage T1-T3 N0M0. Study results and caveats: Top clones occupying all five tumor regions numbered only about 8-24%. Blood trailed tumors significantly in top-250-clone fraction (p = 0.039).

Trimming took off 10 bases at V and 8 bases at J, with 21 bases between the two ends. The V gene's germline CDR1 is SGHAT and CDR2 FQNNGV. The length of the CDR3 is 13 residues. Scientists recovered RNA and DNA together from around 18-30 mg of unsorted bulk tissue. Each tumor was sampled at four poles and its centre. TCR beta cDNA was made from 500 ng total RNA with a constant-region primer. Investigators got TCR beta libraries out of three nested multiplex PCR rounds, done with slightly modified ARM-PCR. Use of TRBV1-TRBV30 forward primers with a C-beta reverse primer characterized the first two PCR rounds, which lasted about 9 cycles each. TCRdb re-called the multiplex PCR reads through MiXCR, storing one row per CDR3 protein. The sample yields approximately 37,000 distinct CDR3 sequences, roughly 74% seen once. To note about this clonotype: The antigen is unknown.

This chain links TRBV11-2 with TRBJ2-7; possibly TRBD2 for D (5 bases). Input material: liver tumor tissue from sampling region 4. Subset denoted: tumor region T4, right-lateral pole. The sequence was collected from a man in his forties with primary liver carcinoma and hepatitis B virus infection. Written as DNA, the CDR3 is TGTGCCAACAGTTTAAGTGAGAGGGTCCAGCAGTACTTC. Translated: CANSLSERVQQYF.